The rows below give T cell receptor beta chains drawn from one sample of a study of blood T cells in healthy people across ages. TCRdb re-called the 5' RACE reads through MiXCR, storing one row per CDR3 protein. This sample has around 900,000 distinct CDR3 sequences, with around 30% found just once. The sample comprised blood. These receptors all stem from a woman of 80 years or more in good health. CDR3s include the opening cysteine and the closing phenylalanine or tryptophan. A D gene is named only where the DNA matches it firmly. Rows give clone size only sometimes, using once, few, many, or a class for an expanded clone.

CDR3nt: TGTGCCAGCAGTCCCGCGGGGGGGAGCACAGATACGCAGTATTTT
CDR3aa: CASSPAGGSTDTQYF
v_gene: TRBV27
len: 15
abundance: many
j_gene: TRBJ2-3
d_gene: TRBD2

CDR3nt: TGTGCCTGGAACCAGAGAAACTATGGCTACACCTTC
CDR3aa: CAWNQRNYGYTF
v_gene: TRBV30
len: 12
abundance: .
j_gene: TRBJ1-2
d_gene: .

CDR3nt: TGCGCCAGCAAAGAGGGGGCGCGGAACACCGGGGAGCTGTTTTTT
CDR3aa: CASKEGARNTGELFF
v_gene: TRBV5-1
len: 15
abundance: .
j_gene: TRBJ2-2
d_gene: TRBD1

CDR3nt: TGTGCCAGCAGTTACCCTAGCGGGGGGACCACAGATACGCAGTATTTT
CDR3aa: CASSYPSGGTTDTQYF
v_gene: TRBV6-2/TRBV6-3
len: 16
abundance: many
j_gene: TRBJ2-3
d_gene: TRBD2

CDR3nt: TGTGCCAGCAGCTTACCGCCGTCCGGTGAGCAGTTCTTC
CDR3aa: CASSLPPSGEQFF
v_gene: TRBV11-3
len: 13
abundance: few
j_gene: TRBJ2-1
d_gene: .

CDR3nt: TGTGCCAGCAGTGAAGCGCCAAGGCAGGCGAGTGACTATGGCTACACCTTC
CDR3aa: CASSEAPRQASDYGYTF
v_gene: TRBV2
len: 17
abundance: .
j_gene: TRBJ1-2
d_gene: .

CDR3nt: TGTGCCAGCAGCCCGGCGGGACTGCATTCCTACGAGCAGTACTTC
CDR3aa: CASSPAGLHSYEQYF
v_gene: TRBV7-2
len: 15
abundance: .
j_gene: TRBJ2-7
d_gene: .

CDR3nt: TGTGCCAGCAGCTTAATAAGGGGTTCGGGTGCTAACTATGGCTACACCTTC
CDR3aa: CASSLIRGSGANYGYTF
v_gene: TRBV7-9
len: 17
abundance: .
j_gene: TRBJ1-2
d_gene: .

CDR3nt: TGTGCCAGCAGCTTGACTACAGGCAACCCCTACGAGCAGTACTTC
CDR3aa: CASSLTTGNPYEQYF
v_gene: TRBV7-2
len: 15
abundance: once
j_gene: TRBJ2-7
d_gene: .

CDR3nt: TGCAGTGCTGGGCCAGAGGTGGGACAGGGCTCCTACGAGCAGTACTTC
CDR3aa: CSAGPEVGQGSYEQYF
v_gene: TRBV20-1
len: 16
abundance: .
j_gene: TRBJ2-7
d_gene: TRBD1

CDR3nt: TGTGCCAGCAGCCAACTCTTTGCGGGCAATGAGCAGTTCTTC
CDR3aa: CASSQLFAGNEQFF
v_gene: TRBV3-1
len: 14
abundance: .
j_gene: TRBJ2-1
d_gene: .

CDR3nt: TGCGCCAGCAGCCAGTTCGACGCAACTAATGAAAAACTGTTTTTT
CDR3aa: CASSQFDATNEKLFF
v_gene: TRBV5-1
len: 15
abundance: .
j_gene: TRBJ1-4
d_gene: .

CDR3nt: TGTGCCAGCAGTTTATTTGGCAATAATTCACCCCTCCACTTT
CDR3aa: CASSLFGNNSPLHF
v_gene: TRBV28
len: 14
abundance: .
j_gene: TRBJ1-6
d_gene: .

CDR3nt: TGTGCCAGCAGCCAAGAACCGGCGGGGGGTATGAACACCGGGGAGCTGTTTTTT
CDR3aa: CASSQEPAGGMNTGELFF
v_gene: TRBV4-2
len: 18
abundance: .
j_gene: TRBJ2-2
d_gene: TRBD2

CDR3nt: TGTGCCAGTACAGGTCAAAATCAGCCCCAGCATTTT
CDR3aa: CASTGQNQPQHF
v_gene: TRBV19
len: 12
abundance: .
j_gene: TRBJ1-5
d_gene: .

CDR3nt: TGTGCCAGCAGCGTAGCGCAGCGGGGGGGCGAATCCAAAAACATTCAGTACTTC
CDR3aa: CASSVAQRGGESKNIQYF
v_gene: TRBV9
len: 18
abundance: many
j_gene: TRBJ2-4
d_gene: TRBD2

CDR3nt: TGTGCCAGCAGTAGGACCCAGACCCAGTACTTC
CDR3aa: CASSRTQTQYF
v_gene: TRBV12-3/TRBV12-4
len: 11
abundance: many
j_gene: TRBJ2-5
d_gene: .

CDR3nt: TGTGCCTGCAGTGTAGGACAGAATTACGAGCAGTACTTC
CDR3aa: CACSVGQNYEQYF
v_gene: TRBV2
len: 13
abundance: .
j_gene: TRBJ2-7
d_gene: .

CDR3nt: TGTGCCAGCAGTTCCGATGGACAGGGGCGGAATCAGCCCCAGCATTTT
CDR3aa: CASSSDGQGRNQPQHF
v_gene: TRBV27
len: 16
abundance: .
j_gene: TRBJ1-5
d_gene: TRBD1

CDR3nt: TGTGCCAGCAGCCCGCGGACTAGCGGGGGGATGAACACCGGGGAGCTGTTTTTT
CDR3aa: CASSPRTSGGMNTGELFF
v_gene: TRBV7-8
len: 18
abundance: few
j_gene: TRBJ2-2
d_gene: TRBD2

CDR3nt: TGTGCCTGGAGTGGGGGAACGGGTGGCTACACCTTC
CDR3aa: CAWSGGTGGYTF
v_gene: TRBV30
len: 12
abundance: .
j_gene: TRBJ1-2
d_gene: .

CDR3nt: TGTGCCACCTCCTTACAGGGTGACGAGACCCAGTACTTC
CDR3aa: CATSLQGDETQYF
v_gene: TRBV10-3
len: 13
abundance: many
j_gene: TRBJ2-5
d_gene: .

CDR3nt: TGTGCCAGCAGCAAAAGAGGACAGGGGCAGGCCTACGAGCAGTACTTC
CDR3aa: CASSKRGQGQAYEQYF
v_gene: TRBV5-6
len: 16
abundance: .
j_gene: TRBJ2-7
d_gene: TRBD1

CDR3nt: TGCGCCAGCAGCTTGTCCCCTAGCGGGAGTTCGTACGAGCAGTACTTC
CDR3aa: CASSLSPSGSSYEQYF
v_gene: TRBV5-1
len: 16
abundance: .
j_gene: TRBJ2-7
d_gene: TRBD2

CDR3nt: TGTGCCAGCAGTACCCGGGACAGGGGGAACACTGAAGCTTTCTTT
CDR3aa: CASSTRDRGNTEAFF
v_gene: TRBV27
len: 15
abundance: few
j_gene: TRBJ1-1
d_gene: TRBD1

CDR3nt: TGCGCCAGCCATCCCGGGAGGGGGCAAGAGACCCAGTACTTC
CDR3aa: CASHPGRGQETQYF
v_gene: TRBV10-2
len: 14
abundance: many
j_gene: TRBJ2-5
d_gene: TRBD2

CDR3nt: TGTGCCAGCAGTTACTTGGGGAGGGGGCGGAATTCTGAAGCTTTCTTT
CDR3aa: CASSYLGRGRNSEAFF
v_gene: TRBV6-2/TRBV6-3
len: 16
abundance: .
j_gene: TRBJ1-1
d_gene: TRBD1

CDR3nt: TGCAGTGCTAGTGGATTCGGGGCGGGGCCGGGGGAGACCCAGTACTTC
CDR3aa: CSASGFGAGPGETQYF
v_gene: TRBV20-1
len: 16
abundance: few
j_gene: TRBJ2-5
d_gene: .

CDR3nt: TGTGCCAGCAGTTTAAGTAGCGGGGGGGCCCTGGAGACCCAGTACTTC
CDR3aa: CASSLSSGGALETQYF
v_gene: TRBV12-3/TRBV12-4
len: 16
abundance: many
j_gene: TRBJ2-5
d_gene: TRBD2

CDR3nt: TGCAGCGTGAACACAGGGAGTGGCTACACCTTC
CDR3aa: CSVNTGSGYTF
v_gene: TRBV29-1
len: 11
abundance: many
j_gene: TRBJ1-2
d_gene: .

CDR3nt: TGTGCCAGCAGCCAAGATTTCACAATTACAGATACGCAGTATTTT
CDR3aa: CASSQDFTITDTQYF
v_gene: TRBV14
len: 15
abundance: .
j_gene: TRBJ2-3
d_gene: .

CDR3nt: TGTGCCAGCAGTTTAGGCGGCCGCGGGGTGCAGTATTTT
CDR3aa: CASSLGGRGVQYF
v_gene: TRBV12-3/TRBV12-4
len: 13
abundance: many
j_gene: TRBJ2-3
d_gene: .

CDR3nt: TGCAGTGCTAGATCTCTAGCGGGGACTGAGCAGTTCTTC
CDR3aa: CSARSLAGTEQFF
v_gene: TRBV20-1
len: 13
abundance: .
j_gene: TRBJ2-1
d_gene: TRBD2

CDR3nt: TGTGCCAGCAGCTCCCACAGCTCAGGGAGCTACGAGCAGTACTTC
CDR3aa: CASSSHSSGSYEQYF
v_gene: TRBV7-2
len: 15
abundance: many
j_gene: TRBJ2-7
d_gene: .

CDR3nt: TGTGCCATCAGTGAGTCGCAACCGGGGGGGACCTACAATGAGCAGTTCTTC
CDR3aa: CAISESQPGGTYNEQFF
v_gene: TRBV10-3
len: 17
abundance: many
j_gene: TRBJ2-1
d_gene: TRBD2

CDR3nt: TGCGCCAGCAGCCAAGATTGGGGGAACACCGGGGAGCTGTTTTTT
CDR3aa: CASSQDWGNTGELFF
v_gene: TRBV4-3
len: 15
abundance: few
j_gene: TRBJ2-2
d_gene: .

CDR3nt: TGTGCCAGCAGCTTAGCGCAGGTTCGGGACCTCGGGGAGACCCAGTACTTC
CDR3aa: CASSLAQVRDLGETQYF
v_gene: TRBV7-8
len: 17
abundance: few
j_gene: TRBJ2-5
d_gene: .

CDR3nt: TGTGCCACCAGTGATGGGACGGAGGATACGCAGTATTTT
CDR3aa: CATSDGTEDTQYF
v_gene: TRBV24-1
len: 13
abundance: many
j_gene: TRBJ2-3
d_gene: .

CDR3nt: TGTGCCAGCAGCTTCACCGGGACAGTGGGGAACACTGAAGCTTTCTTT
CDR3aa: CASSFTGTVGNTEAFF
v_gene: TRBV7-2
len: 16
abundance: many
j_gene: TRBJ1-1
d_gene: TRBD1

CDR3nt: TGTGCCAGCAGTTCAATTGACACTATAGCCAAAAACATTCAGTACTTC
CDR3aa: CASSSIDTIAKNIQYF
v_gene: TRBV6-1
len: 16
abundance: few
j_gene: TRBJ2-4
d_gene: .

CDR3nt: TGTGCCTGGAGTGTACCGGGCGGCTCCTATAATTCACCCCTCCACTTT
CDR3aa: CAWSVPGGSYNSPLHF
v_gene: TRBV30
len: 16
abundance: .
j_gene: TRBJ1-6
d_gene: .

CDR3nt: TGTGCCAGCAGTCCTAGCGGGGGGCTCTACGAGCAGTACTTC
CDR3aa: CASSPSGGLYEQYF
v_gene: TRBV4-2
len: 14
abundance: .
j_gene: TRBJ2-7
d_gene: TRBD2

CDR3nt: TGTGCCAGCAGCTTCATTGCGGGCGGCGGGGAGACCCAGTACTTC
CDR3aa: CASSFIAGGGETQYF
v_gene: TRBV11-3
len: 15
abundance: many
j_gene: TRBJ2-5
d_gene: .

CDR3nt: TGTGCCACCAGTGACCTCCTTGCCGCAGATACGCAGTATTTT
CDR3aa: CATSDLLAADTQYF
v_gene: TRBV24-1
len: 14
abundance: many
j_gene: TRBJ2-3
d_gene: .

CDR3nt: TGTGCCACTAATGGAGGAGCCTCTGGGGCCAACGTCCTGACTTTC
CDR3aa: CATNGGASGANVLTF
v_gene: TRBV6-1
len: 15
abundance: .
j_gene: TRBJ2-6
d_gene: .

CDR3nt: TGCAGTGCAGATGCGGGGGAAGGAGAGACCCAGTACTTC
CDR3aa: CSADAGEGETQYF
v_gene: TRBV20-1
len: 13
abundance: many
j_gene: TRBJ2-5
d_gene: TRBD2

CDR3nt: TGTGCCAGCAGTCACGAGGGTCCTTCTACGCAGTATTTT
CDR3aa: CASSHEGPSTQYF
v_gene: TRBV6-6
len: 13
abundance: few
j_gene: TRBJ2-3
d_gene: .

CDR3nt: TGTGCCAGTAGTAAACGGACAGGGCAAAGCACAGATACGCAGTATTTT
CDR3aa: CASSKRTGQSTDTQYF
v_gene: TRBV19
len: 16
abundance: once
j_gene: TRBJ2-3
d_gene: TRBD1

CDR3nt: TGCGCCAGCAGCCAAGGCAACGCCCTGGGGCCAGATACGCAGTATTTT
CDR3aa: CASSQGNALGPDTQYF
v_gene: TRBV4-1
len: 16
abundance: few
j_gene: TRBJ2-3
d_gene: .

CDR3nt: TGCAGTATCCTGTCGGACTACGAGCAGTACTTC
CDR3aa: CSILSDYEQYF
v_gene: TRBV29-1
len: 11
abundance: few
j_gene: TRBJ2-7
d_gene: .

CDR3nt: TGTGCCAGCAGCTTTCGTGGGATCACTGAAGCTTTCTTT
CDR3aa: CASSFRGITEAFF
v_gene: TRBV7-2
len: 13
abundance: many
j_gene: TRBJ1-1
d_gene: .